The next 18 T cell receptor beta chains were all read from a single sample in a study of T cell responses to AZD1222 COVID-19 vaccine. Repertoires were generated with immunoSEQ multiplex PCR, while TCRdb's copy carries only in-frame clones and drops some. In the table there are about 100,000 clones, more than 70% of which are singletons. Source: peripheral blood, taken on day 0 of MenACWY control vaccination. Receptor source: an adult in good health.

This chain connects TRBV5-4 to TRBJ2-7, with D tentatively TRBD2 (6 bases). Per germline, CDR1 SGHNT and CDR2 YYREEE (reference sequence). This CDR3 region has 14 residues. Trimming shortened V by 4 bases and J by 5 bases, and 16 bases separated the two germline ends. The CDR3 region has the DNA TGTGCCAGCAGCGGAGGGGTTCAGGGACACGAGCAGTACTTC. Its protein is CASSGGVQGHEQYF.

The V gene is TRBV18, the J gene TRBJ1-2, with D hard to call. CDR3 size: 15 residues. CDR1 is KGHSH, CDR2 LQKENI, per germline. The V gene lost 3 bases and the J gene lost 5 bases, with 16 bases spanning the gap. The CDR3 region has the DNA TGTGCCAGCTCACCGGATTTAGAAGTAAATTATGGCTACACCTTC. It is translated as CASSPDLEVNYGYTF. The full variable domain, with the rest looked up from reference TRBV18 and TRBJ1-2, is NAGVMQNPRHLVRRRGQEARLRCSPMKGHSHVYWYRQLPEEGLKFMVYLQKENIIDESGMPKERFSAEFPKEGPSILRIQQVVRGDSAAYFCASSPDLEVNYGYTFGSGTRLTVV.

The V call is TRBV28, the J call TRBJ2-2; 9 bases agree with TRBD1. The V and J ends lost 6 bases and 4 bases, in that order; junction bases with no gene match: 3. The CDR3 is 14 amino acids. Per germline, CDR1 MDHEN and CDR2 SYDVKM. The CDR3 spells CASRRTGVTGELFF. In DNA, the CDR3 is TGTGCCAGCAGGCGGACAGGGGTCACCGGGGAGCTGTTTTTT. The full variable domain, with the rest looked up from reference TRBV28 and TRBJ2-2, is DVKVTQSSRYLVKRTGEKVFLECVQDMDHENMFWYRQDPGLGLRLIYFSYDVKMKEKGDIPEGYSVSREKKERFSLILESASTNQTSMYLCASRRTGVTGELFFGEGSRLTVL.

This rearrangement joins TRBV28 to TRBJ1-4; D is ambiguous. Trimming shortened V by 1 base and J by 7 bases, and 37 bases separated the two germline ends. This CDR3 is built from 23 residues. The germline V gene encodes CDR1 MDHEN and CDR2 SYDVKM. CDR3 amino acids: CASSLSLWTLRNRDPNSSEKLFF. The CDR3 DNA reads TGTGCCAGCAGTTTATCTCTGTGGACCCTAAGGAATCGGGATCCGAATTCATCTGAAAAACTGTTTTTT.

This clone was counted a single time. The chain links TRBV18 to TRBJ1-5; D gene ambiguous. Germline V lookup: CDR1 KGHSH, CDR2 LQKENI. CDR3 length: 13 residues. V was cut by 2 bases and J by 7 bases, with 9 bases left in between. In DNA form, the CDR3 reads TGTGCCAGCTCACCAGGCGTTAAGCAGCCCCAGCATTTT. It translates to CASSPGVKQPQHF.

This clone was counted only a few times. This chain links TRBV19 with TRBJ1-2, with 7 bases that match TRBD1. The CDR3 contains 14 residues. Germline CDR1 LNHDA, CDR2 SQIVND (reference sequence). Trimming at V came to 5 bases and at J to 6 bases, leaving 9 bases not matched to a gene. CDR3 region: CASSDRVRIDGYTF. The DNA of the CDR3 is TGTGCCAGTAGTGACAGGGTCCGCATCGATGGCTACACCTTC.

J is TRBJ1-5 and V is TRBV28, with D maybe TRBD1 (5 bases). Germline values: CDR1 MDHEN, CDR2 SYDVKM. V lost 7 bases, J lost 1 base, and 14 bases lay in between. The CDR3 loop spans 15 amino acids. The CDR3 protein is CASTPGGESNQPQHF. CDR3 in DNA: TGTGCCAGCACCCCGGGAGGGGAAAGCAATCAGCCCCAGCATTTT.

The V and J genes are TRBV21-1 and TRBJ2-5; TRBD1 is taken as the D call from the table, unchecked against the DNA. TRBV21-1 is shown as a pseudogene. The length of the CDR3 is 18 residues. CDR3 protein: CASSKAGDSRGREETQYF. The CDR3 nucleotides read TGTGCCAGCAGCAAAGCTGGGGACAGCCGGGGGCGCGAAGAGACCCAGTACTTC.

The chain has TRBV19 and TRBJ1-1, with a weak D call TRBD1 (5 bases). The germline V gene has CDR1 LNHDA and CDR2 SQIVND (reference sequence). The CDR3 extends over 16 amino acids. With 5 bases removed from V and 1 base from J, the gap between germline ends came to 17 bases. The CDR3 sequence: CASSETVLYSNTEAFF. CDR3 nucleotide sequence: TGTGCCAGTAGTGAGACAGTTCTATACTCGAACACTGAAGCTTTCTTT.

The CDR3 region has the DNA TGCGCCAGCAGCTTGGGGGGCAACGCAGCTAACTATGGCTACACCTTC. It encodes CASSLGGNAANYGYTF. This chain joins TRBV5-1 and TRBJ1-2, with D perhaps matching TRBD1 (5 bases). The germline V gene encodes CDR1 SGHRS and CDR2 YFSETQ. This CDR3 spans 16 amino acids. The V end lost 0 bases, the J end lost 0 bases, and 12 bases lay between the germline ends.

The chain has TRBV2 and TRBJ1-2; no definite D call. Germline V gene lookup returns CDR1 SNHLY and CDR2 FYNNEI. The CDR3 is 14 amino acids. V shed 8 bases and J shed 4 bases, with 17 bases lying between them. In nucleotides, the CDR3 is TGTGCCAGCCGACAAGAAAGGGCAAGCTATGGCTACACCTTC. Protein sequence: CASRQERASYGYTF. The entire variable domain, with the rest obtained from reference TRBV2 and TRBJ1-2, is as follows: EPEVTQTPSHQVTQMGQEVILRCVPISNHLYFYWYRQILGQKVEFLVSFYNNEISEKSEIFDDQFSVERPDGSNFTLKIRSTKLEDSAMYFCASRQERASYGYTFGSGTRLTVV.

This clone has a single count. The rearrangement uses TRBV19 and TRBJ1-5, with TRBD1 as a possible D gene (6 bases). Trimming cost V 5 bases and J 7 bases, with 18 bases left between them. This CDR3 is 15 amino acids long. Looked up from germline, CDR1 is LNHDA and CDR2 is SQIVND (reference sequence). CDR3 sequence: CASSPQGRGVQPQHF. CDR3 sequence (DNA): TGTGCCAGTAGTCCGCAGGGAAGGGGGGTGCAGCCCCAGCATTTT. The full variable domain, rest sourced from reference TRBV19 and TRBJ1-5, is DGGITQSPKYLFRKEGQNVTLSCEQNLNHDAMYWYRQDPGQGLRLIYYSQIVNDFQKGDIAEGYSVSREKKESFPLTVTSAQKNPTAFYLCASSPQGRGVQPQHFGDGTRLSIL.

The chain has TRBV7-3 and TRBJ1-2; D not certain. This CDR3 has 13 residues. Germline V CDR1 and CDR2: SGHTA, FQGTGA. V was shortened by 5 bases and J by 3 bases, with 10 bases between the two germline ends. The CDR3 spells CASSPQVDYGYTF. The CDR3 nucleotides read TGTGCCAGCAGCCCTCAGGTCGACTATGGCTACACCTTC.

The DNA for the CDR3 is TGTGCCAGCAGCTTGGGCTCTTGGGGGGATGAGCAGTTCTTC. It codes for CASSLGSWGDEQFF. The rearrangement uses TRBV5-4 and TRBJ2-1, with D maybe TRBD2 (6 bases). CDR3 length equals 14 residues. With 0 bases removed from V and 8 bases from J, the gap between germline ends came to 12 bases. The germline V gene encodes CDR1 SGHNT and CDR2 YYREEE (reference sequence).

V is TRBV5-5 and J is TRBJ1-5; D may be TRBD1 (6 bases). The germline gives CDR1 SGHKS, CDR2 YYEKEE (reference sequence). This CDR3 comprises 15 residues. Trimming cost V 3 bases and J 6 bases, with 16 bases left between them. The CDR3 nucleotides read TGTGCCAGCAGCTGGGGTTGGGGGGCGGGTCAGCCCCAGCATTTT. Its protein is CASSWGWGAGQPQHF. The complete variable domain, with remaining parts taken from reference TRBV5-5 and TRBJ1-5, reads DAGVTQSPTHLIKTRGQQVTLRCSPISGHKSVSWYQQVLGQGPQFIFQYYEKEERGRGNFPDRFSARQFPNYSSELNVNALLLGDSALYLCASSWGWGAGQPQHFGDGTRLSIL.

This rearrangement joins TRBV5-1 to TRBJ2-7; a weak D match, TRBD2 (6 bases). Looked up from germline, CDR1 is SGHRS and CDR2 is YFSETQ. V was trimmed by 0 bases and J by 3 bases, leaving 10 bases between them. The CDR3 is made up of 14 amino acids. The CDR3 is CASSLEGLNYEQYF. CDR3 bases: TGCGCCAGCAGCTTGGAGGGACTTAACTACGAGCAGTACTTC.

The chain joins TRBV15 to TRBJ2-1, with D tentatively TRBD1 or TRBD2 (5 bases each). The CDR3 loop spans 17 amino acids. Deletions cut 0 bases from V and 0 bases from J, with 12 bases between. The germline V gene has CDR1 LNHNV and CDR2 YYDKDF (reference sequence). The CDR3 nucleotides read TGTGCCACCAGCAGAGACTCGGGGACCAGCTCCTACAATGAGCAGTTCTTC. Protein product: CATSRDSGTSSYNEQFF. Complete variable domain (other parts from reference TRBV15 and TRBJ2-1): DAMVIQNPRYQVTQFGKPVTLSCSQTLNHNVMYWYQQKSSQAPKLLFHYYDKDFNNEADTPDNFQSRRPNTSFCFLDIRSPGLGDTAMYLCATSRDSGTSSYNEQFFGPGTRLTVL.

The chain uses TRBV2 and TRBJ1-2; tentative D call: TRBD1 (5 bases). CDR1 SNHLY and CDR2 FYNNEI come from the germline V gene. This CDR3 is built from 14 residues. The ends were cut back, 2 bases at V and 6 bases at J, with 13 bases in the middle. The CDR3 nucleotides are TGTGCCAGCAGTGAATTCATGGGGCCGAATGGCTACACCTTC. It yields the protein CASSEFMGPNGYTF.